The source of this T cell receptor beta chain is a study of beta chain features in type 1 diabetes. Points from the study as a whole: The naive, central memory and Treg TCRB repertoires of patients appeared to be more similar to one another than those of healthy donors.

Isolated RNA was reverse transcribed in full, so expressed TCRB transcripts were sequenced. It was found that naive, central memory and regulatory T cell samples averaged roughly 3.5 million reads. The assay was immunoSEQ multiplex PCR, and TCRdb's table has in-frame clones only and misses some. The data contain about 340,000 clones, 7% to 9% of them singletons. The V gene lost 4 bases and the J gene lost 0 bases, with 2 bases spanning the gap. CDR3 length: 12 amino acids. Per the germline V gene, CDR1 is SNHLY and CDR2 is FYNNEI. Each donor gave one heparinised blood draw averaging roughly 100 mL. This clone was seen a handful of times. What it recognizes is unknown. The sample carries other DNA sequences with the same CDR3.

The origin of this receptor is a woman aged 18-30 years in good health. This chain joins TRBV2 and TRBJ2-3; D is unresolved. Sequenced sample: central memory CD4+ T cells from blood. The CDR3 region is CASSVSTDTQYF. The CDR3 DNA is TGTGCCAGCAGTGTCAGCACAGATACGCAGTATTTT.